The 11 T cell receptor beta chains in this list originate from one sample, sequenced in a study of T cell repertoires in aging, cancer and after chemotherapy. A mixed TRB-A/B primer pool amplified rearranged TRB by multiplex touch-down PCR. TCRdb called the multiplex PCR reads again in MiXCR, with one record for every CDR3 protein. The data contain 9,000 to 10,000 distinct CDR3 sequences, around 22% of them seen just once; the ten biggest clones take up approximately 2.9%. Amplification of TCR beta used genomic DNA extracted from peripheral blood. What was sequenced was blood. The receptors originated from a human donor in good health.

This clonotype turned up a few times. The chain joins TRBV7-9 to TRBJ1-1; D possibly corresponds to TRBD1 (5 bases). Per germline, CDR1 SEHNR and CDR2 FQNEAQ (reference sequence). The V end was cut by 1 base, the J end by 7 bases, with 10 bases between. CDR3 size: 13 residues. CDR3 amino acids: CASSLDGGSEAFF. The CDR3 coding sequence is TGTGCCAGCAGCTTAGATGGGGGGAGTGAAGCTTTCTTT.

Regarding this clonotype: Sequence at one end of the junction differs from germline and may be a read error. This chain uses TRBV18 with TRBJ1-6, with 10 bases identical to TRBD1. CDR1 is KGHSH and CDR2 is LQKENI in the germline V gene. CDR3 length: 16 residues. CDR3 sequence: CASLPRGQGNNSPLHF. In nucleotides, the CDR3 is TGTGCCAGCTTACCAAGGGGACAGGGGAATAATTCACCCCTCCACTTT.

This clonotype has just a few counts. Germline and junction disagree at one end, which may indicate a read error. The rearrangement joins TRBV6-5 to TRBJ2-3, with a tentative D call TRBD2 (6 bases). Germline CDR1 MNHEY, CDR2 SVGAGI. The CDR3 covers 15 residues. This CDR3 reads CASSDSGTSTDTQYF. In DNA, the CDR3 is TGTGCCAGCAGTGACTCCGGGACTAGCACAGATACGCAGTATTTT.

This clonotype was seen a few times. The chain uses TRBV20-1 and TRBJ1-5; D unclear. The CDR3 totals 13 residues. With 3 bases removed from V and 3 bases from J, the gap between germline ends came to 9 bases. Germline V gene sequence: CDR1 DFQATT, CDR2 SNEGSKA (reference sequence). The CDR3 nucleotides are TGCAGTGCTAGCCGGGCCTTCAATCAGCCCCAGCATTTT. Its translation: CSASRAFNQPQHF.

This sequence joins TRBV28 and TRBJ2-1; D ambiguous. The germline gives CDR1 MDHEN, CDR2 SYDVKM. V was cut by 6 bases and J by 6 bases, with 12 bases left in between. The CDR3 has 13 residues. The CDR3 loop reads CASRPSVVNEQFF. The CDR3 DNA sequence: TGTGCCAGCAGACCCAGCGTAGTCAATGAGCAGTTCTTC. Complete variable domain (other parts from reference TRBV28 and TRBJ2-1): DVKVTQSSRYLVKRTGEKVFLECVQDMDHENMFWYRQDPGLGLRLIYFSYDVKMKEKGDIPEGYSVSREKKERFSLILESASTNQTSMYLCASRPSVVNEQFFGPGTRLTVL.

The chain employs TRBV20-1 and TRBJ2-1; TRBD1 matches 8 bases. Germline trimming cut 3 bases from V and 7 bases from J; bases unmatched to any gene: 8. CDR1 is DFQATT and CDR2 is SNEGSKA in the germline V gene (reference sequence). The CDR3 length is 14 residues. CDR3 DNA: TGCAGTGCTAGGTCGCAGGGGGCGAAGAATGAGCAGTTCTTC. Translation gives CSARSQGAKNEQFF.

Remarks on this clonotype: A clone one base away is much larger, so this may be a read error. This chain uses TRBV10-3 with TRBJ1-5, with 7 bases lining up with TRBD1. Germline V gene lookup returns CDR1 ENHRY and CDR2 SYGVKD. The CDR3 is 15 residues long. In nucleotides, the CDR3 is TGTGCCGTCAGTGAGGTCGCGGGCAGGGGGCAGCCCCAGCATTTT. Translating gives CAVSEVAGRGQPQHF.

J is TRBJ2-1 and V is TRBV10-1, with 11 bases identical to TRBD2. The V gene end was trimmed by 1 base and the J gene end by 13 bases; junction bases not matched to a gene: 6. The CDR3 totals 14 residues. Germline CDR1 WNHNN, CDR2 SYGVQD (reference sequence). The CDR3 loop reads CASSEFSGRENQFF. The CDR3 DNA reads TGCGCCAGCAGTGAGTTTAGCGGGAGGGAAAACCAGTTCTTC.

This rearrangement joins TRBV7-2 to TRBJ2-7; perhaps TRBD2 as D (6 bases). The CDR3 runs 15 residues. Trimming left V 5 bases short and J 3 bases short, with 17 bases between. Germline values: CDR1 SGHTA, CDR2 FQGNSA. The CDR3 coding sequence is TGTGCCAGCAGCCCGATAGCGGTACCATACTACGAGCAGTACTTC. Translated: CASSPIAVPYYEQYF.

A word on this clonotype: A much larger clone lies a single base off, so this may be a read error. The chain recombines TRBV19 with TRBJ2-7; TRBD1 or TRBD2 may be the D gene (5 bases each). V was shortened by 6 bases and J by 7 bases, with 16 bases between the two germline ends. CDR1 is LNHDA, CDR2 SQIVND, per germline (reference sequence). This CDR3 is built from 13 residues. CDR3 bases: TGTGCCAGTAGGGGAGATGGGGCAAATGAGCAGTACTTC. Its protein product is CASRGDGANEQYF.

By share of the sample, this clonotype is medium-sized (0.01 to 0.1%). The gene calls are TRBV15 and TRBJ1-1; tentatively, D is TRBD1 (5 bases). V lost 1 base and J 4 bases, leaving 16 bases between the germline ends. Germline CDR1 and CDR2: LNHNV and YYDKDF (reference sequence). The CDR3 has 16 residues. CDR3 in DNA: TGTGCCACCAGCAGAGCAACGGGGGTTGGTGGCACTGAAGCTTTCTTT. This translates into CATSRATGVGGTEAFF.